This T cell receptor (beta chain) derives from a study of CD8 T cells in ankylosing spondylitis. The CDR3 runs to 16 residues. V dropped 7 bases and J dropped 7; count of bases not matched to a gene: 11. This clonotype came up many times. Its target is unknown. The study's findings and limits: CD8+ by phenotype, disease-linked clones were relatively rare in peripheral blood.

TCRdb redid the calling of the 5' RACE reads with MiXCR, one entry per CDR3 protein. The profile shows some 140,000 distinct CDR3 sequences, more than 5.5% of them singletons. The sample comprised blood, either unsorted or a sorted T cell fraction (not recorded which). This chain joins TRBV12-3 or TRBV12-4 and TRBJ1-6; 9 nucleotides line up with TRBD1. This receptor was identified in a female donor with ankylosing spondylitis or in good health (not recorded which). In DNA form, the CDR3 reads TGTGCCAGCACCATGGGACAGGGATTCGGGAATTCACCCCTCCACTTT. Translated: CASTMGQGFGNSPLHF.